One and the same sample provided the 30 T cell receptor beta chains below, sequenced in a study of T cell changes during pregnancy in multiple sclerosis. The table came from immunoSEQ multiplex PCR; TCRdb's copy has only in-frame clones and leaves some out. The sample includes 85,000 to 100,000 clones, less than 95% of them seen just once. The specimen was peripheral blood, collected before pregnancy. Receptor source: a female donor with multiple sclerosis, enrolled in a pregnancy study.

The chain couples TRBV7-2 to TRBJ1-2; 12 nucleotides match TRBD1. Per germline, CDR1 SGHTA and CDR2 FQGNSA. V gave up 5 bases and J gave up 2 bases; unmatched junction bases: 9. The CDR3 sequence is 17 residues long. The CDR3 coding sequence is TGTGCCAGCAGCATAGTGGGACAGGGGGCAGTAAACTATGGCTACACCTTC. As protein: CASSIVGQGAVNYGYTF.

This chain's CDR3 is CASSFRSRTGSTDTQYF. The DNA of the CDR3 is TGTGCCAGCAGTTTCAGAAGTAGGACAGGGAGCACAGATACGCAGTATTTT. The rearrangement joins TRBV28 to TRBJ2-3, with 8 bases lining up with TRBD1. This CDR3 contains 17 residues. J gave up 0 bases and V 3 bases, and 8 bases lay outside the gene matches. Germline CDR1 MDHEN, CDR2 SYDVKM.

The gene calls are TRBV18 and TRBJ1-2; possible D gene TRBD1, 6 bases. Germline CDR1 reads KGHSH; CDR2 reads LQKENI. The V end lost 1 base, the J end lost 2 bases, and 11 bases lay between the germline ends. CDR3 length: 15 residues. The CDR3 spells CASSPREGENYGYTF. The CDR3 DNA reads as TGTGCCAGCTCACCACGGGAGGGGGAGAACTATGGCTACACCTTC.

The chain's CDR3 is CASSPRLAEGGEQFF. The CDR3 DNA reads TGTGCCAGCTCACCACGTCTAGCGGAGGGGGGTGAGCAGTTCTTC. The chain links TRBV18 to TRBJ2-1; perhaps TRBD2 as D (7 bases). The CDR3 covers 15 residues. V was trimmed by 1 base and J by 9 bases, leaving 16 bases between them. Germline V CDR1 and CDR2: KGHSH, LQKENI.

The chain recombines TRBV15 with TRBJ2-1; 16 nucleotides line up with TRBD2. There are 16 residues in the CDR3. The ends lost 8 bases at V and 9 bases at J; junction bases unmatched: 10. Germline V gene sequence: CDR1 LNHNV, CDR2 YYDKDF (reference sequence). The CDR3 loop is CATVPGTSGRGSEQFF. The CDR3 DNA is TGTGCCACCGTACCCGGGACTAGCGGGAGGGGGAGTGAGCAGTTCTTC.

The rearrangement links TRBV19 to TRBJ2-7; TRBD2 matches 14 bases. CDR1 is LNHDA, CDR2 SQIVND, per germline (reference sequence). The CDR3 has 19 residues. The V segment lost 5 bases and the J segment 0 bases; nucleotides outside the gene matches: 12. The CDR3 bases are TGTGCCAGTAGTTCCCAGGGACTAGCGGGAGTCCGGAGCTCCTACGAGCAGTACTTC. Translation gives CASSSQGLAGVRSSYEQYF.

V and J are TRBV25-1 and TRBJ1-2, with D tentatively TRBD1 (5 bases). This CDR3 has 16 amino acids. The ends were cut back, 1 base at V and 7 bases at J, with 19 bases in the middle. The V gene's germline CDR1 is MGHDK and CDR2 SYGVNS. In DNA form, the CDR3 reads TGTGCCAGCAGTGAATCCGCGGGGCAGTTTGGACGTGGCTACACCTTC. Encoded protein: CASSESAGQFGRGYTF.

This clone has a single count. V is TRBV6-6 and J is TRBJ1-2; TRBD1 might be the D (6 bases). In germline, CDR1 is MNHNY, CDR2 SVGAGI (reference sequence). The CDR3 loop spans 15 amino acids. The V and J ends lost 1 base and 7 bases respectively, with 16 bases between them. CDR3: CASSYFGTGKGGYTF. CDR3 nucleotide sequence: TGTGCCAGCAGTTACTTTGGTACAGGGAAGGGTGGCTACACCTTC.

The genes are TRBV25-1 and TRBJ2-2, with TRBD1 matching 8 bases. The J segment lost 1 base and the V segment lost 11 bases, leaving 3 bases of the junction unmatched. The CDR3 spans 13 residues. The germline CDR1 and CDR2 sequences are MGHDK and SYGVNS. The CDR3 reads CAATGGNTGELFF. The CDR3 DNA is TGTGCCGCAACAGGGGGGAACACCGGGGAGCTGTTTTTT.

The rearrangement links TRBV2 to TRBJ1-1; D possibly corresponds to TRBD1 (5 bases). The CDR3 has 15 residues. Trimming removed 6 bases at V and 1 base at J, with 15 bases between. Germline CDR1 reads SNHLY; CDR2 reads FYNNEI. CDR3 protein: CASRLEGIKNTEAFF. For the CDR3, the DNA is TGTGCCAGCAGGTTGGAGGGGATTAAGAACACTGAAGCTTTCTTT. Drawing the rest from reference TRBV2 and TRBJ1-1, the complete variable domain is EPEVTQTPSHQVTQMGQEVILRCVPISNHLYFYWYRQILGQKVEFLVSFYNNEISEKSEIFDDQFSVERPDGSNFTLKIRSTKLEDSAMYFCASRLEGIKNTEAFFGQGTRLTVV.

This clone was recorded once. The chain links TRBV9 to TRBJ2-3, with D hard to call. V was trimmed by 2 bases and J by 6 bases, leaving 10 bases between them. Germline loops: CDR1 SGDLS, CDR2 YYNGEE. This CDR3 comprises 13 residues. This CDR3 is CASSVFEMDTQYF. The CDR3 bases are TGTGCCAGCAGCGTGTTTGAGATGGATACGCAGTATTTT.

This chain connects TRBV11-2 to TRBJ2-1; D is possibly TRBD1 (6 bases). V was clipped by 7 bases and J by 6 bases, with 10 bases between them. This CDR3 contains 12 residues. Per germline, CDR1 SGHAT and CDR2 FQNNGV. The CDR3 spells CASTKGVNEQFF. CDR3 DNA sequence: TGTGCCAGCACTAAGGGGGTCAATGAGCAGTTCTTC. Full variable domain (remainder filled in from reference TRBV11-2 and TRBJ2-1): EAGVAQSPRYKIIEKRQSVAFWCNPISGHATLYWYQQILGQGPKLLIQFQNNGVVDDSQLPKDRFSAERLKGVDSTLKIQPAKLEDSAVYLCASTKGVNEQFFGPGTRLTVL.

This rearrangement joins TRBV11-1 to TRBJ2-5; perhaps TRBD1 as D (6 bases). V dropped 3 bases and J dropped 4 bases, with 12 bases sitting between them. CDR3 length equals 14 residues. Germline lookup yields CDR1 SGHAT and CDR2 FQDESV (reference sequence). CDR3 nucleotides: TGTGCCAGCAGCTTCGGTACAGGGAGAGAGACCCAGTACTTC. It yields the protein CASSFGTGRETQYF.

A note on this clone: At one boundary the junction diverges from the germline segment, which might be a read error. The chain uses TRBV5-1 and TRBJ1-1; D gene unclear. There are 13 residues in the CDR3. CDR1 and CDR2 from the germline V gene are SGHRS and YFSETQ. The CDR3 loop is CASSFTEGTGAFF. The CDR3 region has the DNA TGCGCCAGCAGCTTTACTGAGGGTACTGGAGCTTTCTTT.

V and J are TRBV7-9 and TRBJ1-6; maybe TRBD1 (5 bases). V was cut by 2 bases and J by 8 bases, with 10 bases left in between. The CDR3 contains 14 residues. Germline CDR1 SEHNR, CDR2 FQNEAQ (reference sequence). The CDR3 DNA reads TGTGCCAGCAGCTTAAGTTGGGGGGATTCACCCCTCCACTTT. Translated, it gives CASSLSWGDSPLHF.

V is TRBV6-1 and J is TRBJ2-7, with TRBD1 matching 7 bases. The CDR3 extends over 13 amino acids. CDR1 is MNHNS and CDR2 is SASEGT in the germline V gene. Unmatched junction bases numbered 7, after V lost 8 bases and J lost 3 bases. The CDR3 DNA sequence: TGTGCCAGCGGCCGGGACAGACACTACGAGCAGTACTTC. Amino acids: CASGRDRHYEQYF.

This clone is a singleton in its sample. The chain links TRBV7-3 to TRBJ2-1; 9 bases are shared with TRBD2. V trimming: 2 bases; J trimming: 1 base; junction bases outside the gene matches: 3. The germline V gene has CDR1 SGHTA and CDR2 FQGTGA. CDR3 length equals 16 residues. CDR3 amino acids: CASSLSSGGSYNEQFF. For the CDR3, the DNA is TGTGCCAGCAGCTTATCCAGCGGGGGGTCCTACAATGAGCAGTTCTTC.

The chain combines TRBV28 with TRBJ2-7; 8 bases align to TRBD1. The length of the CDR3 is 13 residues. J gave up 3 bases and V 2 bases, and 0 bases lay outside the gene matches. Germline V lookup: CDR1 MDHEN, CDR2 SYDVKM. CDR3 in amino acids: CASSLGQGYEQYF. In DNA form, the CDR3 reads TGTGCCAGCAGTTTAGGACAGGGCTACGAGCAGTACTTC. Based on the CDR3 plus reference TRBV28 and TRBJ2-7, the full variable domain is DVKVTQSSRYLVKRTGEKVFLECVQDMDHENMFWYRQDPGLGLRLIYFSYDVKMKEKGDIPEGYSVSREKKERFSLILESASTNQTSMYLCASSLGQGYEQYFGPGTRLTVT.

This rearrangement joins TRBV28 to TRBJ1-1; 7 bases are a match to TRBD1. The CDR3 loop spans 15 amino acids. The germline CDR1 and CDR2 sequences are MDHEN and SYDVKM. Losses at the gene ends were 3 bases for V and 5 bases for J; bases not matched to a gene: 9. The CDR3 is CASSLKTGLRTEAFF. The CDR3 DNA reads as TGTGCCAGCAGTTTGAAGACAGGGCTGAGAACTGAAGCTTTCTTT.

CDR3 bases: TGTGCCAGCAGCTTAATCGGGCTAGCGGGAGGAGGGGATTCCTACGAGCAGTACTTC. It is translated as CASSLIGLAGGGDSYEQYF. The chain is built from TRBV7-3 and TRBJ2-7; 11 bases map to TRBD2. Germline CDR1 is SGHTA and CDR2 is FQGTGA. The CDR3 spans 19 residues. J was trimmed by 1 base and V by 1 base; bases with no gene match: 12.

In its sample, this clone was seen once. This rearrangement joins TRBV29-1 to TRBJ2-1; 12 bases agree with TRBD2. The CDR3 consists of 15 residues. Germline V lookup: CDR1 SQVTM, CDR2 ANQGSEA. Trimming at V came to 8 bases and at J to 0 bases, leaving 5 bases not matched to a gene. Written as DNA, the CDR3 is TGCAGCTCCAGGGGACTAGCGGGCTCCTACAATGAGCAGTTCTTC. Protein: CSSRGLAGSYNEQFF.

The chain links TRBV19 to TRBJ2-5; TRBD1 agrees at 7 bases. From germline, CDR1 is LNHDA and CDR2 SQIVND (reference sequence). The J segment lost 5 bases and the V segment lost 6 bases, leaving 9 bases of the junction unmatched. This CDR3 has 14 amino acids. CDR3 in DNA: TGTGCCAGTAGCAGGACAGGTTCTGGTGAGACCCAGTACTTC. It is translated as CASSRTGSGETQYF.

The genes are TRBV28 and TRBJ1-5, with D possibly matching TRBD1 (6 bases). The CDR3 extends over 15 amino acids. The germline CDR1 and CDR2 sequences are MDHEN and SYDVKM. Between the trimmed V and J ends, which lost 4 bases and 0 bases, there was a span of 10 bases. The CDR3, as DNA: TGTGCCAGCAGTTCTCCAGGGGATAGCAATCAGCCCCAGCATTTT. Encoded protein: CASSSPGDSNQPQHF.

This chain's CDR3 is CASSQGAGETQYF. In DNA form, the CDR3 reads TGTGCCAGCAGCCAAGGGGCGGGGGAGACCCAGTACTTC. This chain connects TRBV7-9 to TRBJ2-5; D is possibly TRBD2 (6 bases). Germline V CDR1 and CDR2: SEHNR, FQNEAQ (reference sequence). V lost 5 bases and J 5 bases, leaving 12 bases between the germline ends. This CDR3 comprises 13 residues.

The V call is TRBV9, the J call TRBJ2-1; 11 bases fit TRBD2. J lost 9 bases, V lost 1 base, and 6 bases had no gene match. The CDR3 consists of 15 residues. The V gene's germline CDR1 is SGDLS and CDR2 YYNGEE. The chain's CDR3 is CASSVLAGGSGEQFF. The CDR3 DNA is TGTGCCAGCAGCGTATTAGCGGGAGGGAGCGGTGAGCAGTTCTTC. The full variable domain, in which reference TRBV9 and TRBJ2-1 provide the parts outside the CDR3, is DSGVTQTPKHLITATGQRVTLRCSPRSGDLSVYWYQQSLDQGLQFLIQYYNGEERAKGNILERFSAQQFPDLHSELNLSSLELGDSALYFCASSVLAGGSGEQFFGPGTRLTVL.

This clone occurred many times. The chain joins TRBV28 to TRBJ1-1; maybe TRBD1 (5 bases). Looked up from germline, CDR1 is MDHEN and CDR2 is SYDVKM. Trimming took 4 bases from V and 4 from J, leaving 19 bases between them. CDR3 size: 16 residues. CDR3: CASSSNSWGDGTEAFF. The DNA for the CDR3 is TGTGCCAGCAGTTCTAACTCCTGGGGGGATGGCACTGAAGCTTTCTTT.

The chain uses TRBV6-6 and TRBJ1-6, with TRBD1 identical over 8 bases. The trim removed 10 bases at V and 4 bases at J, leaving 9 bases unmatched. This CDR3 region has 15 residues. Germline values: CDR1 MNHNY, CDR2 SVGAGI (reference sequence). The CDR3 DNA is TGTGCCACTTCCGGACAGGGAAAATATAATTCACCCCTCCACTTT. Encoded protein: CATSGQGKYNSPLHF.

The J gene is TRBJ2-6, the V gene TRBV19; 8 bases are a match to TRBD1. Germline loops: CDR1 LNHDA, CDR2 SQIVND (reference sequence). The CDR3 has 15 residues. Trimming removed 10 bases from V and 0 bases from J; junction bases left unmatched: 5. CDR3 sequence: CATRGLGSGANVLTF. The DNA for the CDR3 is TGTGCCACCAGGGGGCTCGGCTCTGGGGCCAACGTCCTGACTTTC.

The CDR3 spells CASSQELSGLAGGDEQFF. The CDR3 DNA reads TGTGCCAGCAGCCAAGAATTGTCGGGACTAGCGGGTGGGGATGAGCAGTTCTTC. V and J are TRBV4-2 and TRBJ2-1, with 12 bases fitting TRBD2. The CDR3 has 18 amino acids. The trim removed 0 bases at V and 8 bases at J, leaving 11 bases unmatched. CDR1 and CDR2 (germline): LGHNA, YNFKEQ.

The V and J genes are TRBV4-2 and TRBJ2-1; TRBD1 agrees at 9 bases. Germline V gene sequence: CDR1 LGHNA, CDR2 YNFKEQ. V was clipped by 5 bases and J by 3 bases; unmatched bases: 8. This CDR3 comprises 16 residues. CDR3 loop: CASSFTRGQGYNEQFF. The CDR3 bases are TGTGCCAGCAGCTTTACACGGGGACAGGGCTACAATGAGCAGTTCTTC.